Sequencing of this T cell receptor (beta chain) was carried out in a study of cytomegalovirus exposure and HLA in healthy donors. The CDR3 is 17 residues long. PCR primers comprised 60 Vbeta and 13 Jbeta primers. Some clones are missing from TCRdb's copy, which holds only in-frame ones; the method was immunoSEQ multiplex PCR. Of under 200,000 clones listed, approximately 72% were seen once; the top ten hold 1.4% to 1.5%. The sample comprised PBMCs. The TCR sequence derives from a man aged 50 to 59 in good health and CMV-seronegative. The chain links TRBV1 to TRBJ2-5; the table's D call, TRBD1, was not checked against the DNA. TRBV1 represents a pseudogene. CDR3 nucleotides: TGCACCAGCAGCCATCTCGACGAGGGACAGTCCCAAGAGACCCAGTACTTC. Translation gives CTSSHLDEGQSQETQYF.